The rows below give T cell receptor beta chains drawn from one sample of a study of immune aging and cytomegalovirus after organ transplant. Which antigens these TCRs recognize remains unknown. TCRdb recomputed calls from the single-cell sequencing reads with MiXCR, one row per CDR3 protein. Of approximately 22,000 distinct CDR3 sequences listed, just over 35% are singletons. The specimen was CMV peptide-activated CD4+ and CD8+ T cells sorted from blood, collected at five time points, pooled. The origin of the receptors is a female donor who had a heart transplant and CMV viremia. Each CDR3 is given without its conserved first and last residue. Each record gives: J gene, V gene, CDR3 protein.

>TRBJ2-3|TRBV6-2/TRBV6-3
ASSYRPSGSVTDTQY
>TRBJ1-5|TRBV28
ASSTRRQVVGQPQH
>TRBJ2-7|TRBV28
ASSRTGTGRREQY
>TRBJ2-1|TRBV20-1
SARDQWRGWAGGEQF
>TRBJ2-3|TRBV5-6
ASSFRSDTQY
>TRBJ2-3|TRBV7-9
ASSSVPPATEQY
>TRBJ2-1|TRBV4-1
ASSHGGSVDEQF
>TRBJ1-1|TRBV12-3/TRBV12-4
ASSRTPGQPNTEAF
>TRBJ1-1|TRBV7-9
ASSFGDTEAF
>TRBJ1-1|TRBV20-1
SARYPPRPEAF
>TRBJ2-1|TRBV27
ASSPGTNYNEQF
>TRBJ2-1|TRBV2
ASLNPTGALDEQS
>TRBJ2-7|TRBV2
ASSRQGNIREQY
>TRBJ2-7|TRBV7-6
ASSRAHGASLEQY
>TRBJ1-5|TRBV6-1
ASSAGHFSNQPQH
>TRBJ1-2|TRBV5-6
ASSLRGRGYT
>TRBJ2-7|TRBV2
ASSRQGNTREQH
>TRBJ2-1|TRBV5-8
ASSLSFSYNEQF
>TRBJ2-5|TRBV29-1
SVAGTRRETQY
>TRBJ2-7|TRBV6-5
ASSYQGGATYEQY